This T cell receptor (beta chain) originates from a study of cytomegalovirus exposure and HLA in healthy donors. On the study more broadly: Membership in the Caucasian-associated ancestry cluster was found for 75% to 90% of fewer than 450 genotyped donors. Overall study findings and caveats: Earlier analysis yielded a pattern in which most TCR beta V segments were productive about 90% or about 30% of the time. Associated with HLA alleles at 0.05 false discovery rate in a later analysis were 16,951 TCR beta sequences.

To note about this clone: As yet, its antigen is unknown.

The PCR was carried out with 60 Vbeta primers and 13 Jbeta primers. Data came from immunoSEQ multiplex PCR; TCRdb stores just in-frame clones and leaves some out. This table holds 150,000 to 200,000 clones, over 75% found once. The receptor was isolated from a middle-aged man in good health and CMV-seropositive. Sequenced material: PBMCs.

As DNA, the CDR3 is TGCGCCAGCAGCTTGACGGGAAGCGTCCAAGAGACCCAGTACTTC. Protein product: CASSLTGSVQETQYF. The chain employs TRBV5-1 and TRBJ2-5, with TRBD2 as a possible D gene (5 bases). V was shortened by 1 base and J by 1 base, with 11 bases between the two germline ends. This CDR3 contains 15 residues. CDR1 SGHRS and CDR2 YFSETQ come from the germline V gene.